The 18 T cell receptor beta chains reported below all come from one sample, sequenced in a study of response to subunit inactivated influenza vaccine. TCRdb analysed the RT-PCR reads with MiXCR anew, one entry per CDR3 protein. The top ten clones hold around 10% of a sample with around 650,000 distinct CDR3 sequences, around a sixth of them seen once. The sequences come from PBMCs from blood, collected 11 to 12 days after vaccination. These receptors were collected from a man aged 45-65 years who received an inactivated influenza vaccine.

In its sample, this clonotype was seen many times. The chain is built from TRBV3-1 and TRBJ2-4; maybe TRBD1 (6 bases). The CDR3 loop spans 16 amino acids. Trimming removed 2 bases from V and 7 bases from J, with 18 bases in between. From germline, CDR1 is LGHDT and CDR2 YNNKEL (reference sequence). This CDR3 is CASSQSPAPGVNIQYF. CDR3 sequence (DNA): TGTGCCAGCAGCCAATCCCCGGCCCCAGGGGTGAACATTCAGTACTTC. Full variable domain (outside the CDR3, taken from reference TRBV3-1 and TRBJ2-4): DTAVSQTPKYLVTQMGNDKSIKCEQNLGHDTMYWYKQDSKKFLKIMFSYNNKELIINETVPNRFSPKSPDKAHLNLHINSLELGDSAVYFCASSQSPAPGVNIQYFGAGTRLSVL.

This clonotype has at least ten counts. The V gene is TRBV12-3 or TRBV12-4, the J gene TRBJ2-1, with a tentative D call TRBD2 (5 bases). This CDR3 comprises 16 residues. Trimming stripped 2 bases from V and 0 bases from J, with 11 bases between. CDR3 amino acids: CASSLTVGSSYNEQFF. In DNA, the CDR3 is TGTGCCAGCAGTTTAACAGTTGGGAGCTCCTACAATGAGCAGTTCTTC.

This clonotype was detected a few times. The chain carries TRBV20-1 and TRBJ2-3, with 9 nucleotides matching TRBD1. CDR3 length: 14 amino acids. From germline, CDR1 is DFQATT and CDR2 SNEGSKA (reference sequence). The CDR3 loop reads CSLRTGESTDTQYF. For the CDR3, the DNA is TGCAGCCTCCGGACAGGGGAAAGCACAGATACGCAGTATTTT.

This chain's CDR3 is CASSPLLRGSGANVLTF. The CDR3 DNA sequence: TGTGCCAGCAGTCCCTTATTACGTGGATCCGGGGCCAACGTCCTGACTTTC. V and J are TRBV27 and TRBJ2-6, with unresolved D. V lost 5 bases and J lost 4, with 18 bases in between. The CDR3 runs 17 residues. Germline assignment: CDR1 MNHEY and CDR2 SMNVEV (reference sequence).

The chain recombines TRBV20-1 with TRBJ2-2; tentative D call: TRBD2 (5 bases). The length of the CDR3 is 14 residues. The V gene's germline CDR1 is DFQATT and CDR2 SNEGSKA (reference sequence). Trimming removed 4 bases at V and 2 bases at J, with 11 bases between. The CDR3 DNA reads TGCAGTGCTAACCCTAGCTTAAACACCGGGGAGCTGTTTTTT. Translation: CSANPSLNTGELFF.

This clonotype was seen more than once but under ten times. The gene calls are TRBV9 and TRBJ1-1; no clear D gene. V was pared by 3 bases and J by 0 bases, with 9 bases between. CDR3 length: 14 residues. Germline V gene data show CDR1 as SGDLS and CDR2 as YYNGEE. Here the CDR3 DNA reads TGTGCCAGCAGCGCCGACAATCTGAACACTGAAGCTTTCTTT. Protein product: CASSADNLNTEAFF.

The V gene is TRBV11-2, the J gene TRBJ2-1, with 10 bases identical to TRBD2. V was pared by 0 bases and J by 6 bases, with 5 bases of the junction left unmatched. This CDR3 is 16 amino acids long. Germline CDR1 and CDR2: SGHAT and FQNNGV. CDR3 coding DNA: TGTGCCAGCAGCTTAGAGTTCCGGACTAGCGGCAATGAGCAGTTCTTC. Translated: CASSLEFRTSGNEQFF.

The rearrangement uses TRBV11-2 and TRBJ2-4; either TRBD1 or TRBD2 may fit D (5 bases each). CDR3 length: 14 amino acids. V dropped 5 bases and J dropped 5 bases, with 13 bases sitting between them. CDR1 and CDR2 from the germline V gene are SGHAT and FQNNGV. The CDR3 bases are TGTGCCAGCAGCCGAGGGGCTGAGGAAAACATTCAGTACTTC. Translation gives CASSRGAEENIQYF.

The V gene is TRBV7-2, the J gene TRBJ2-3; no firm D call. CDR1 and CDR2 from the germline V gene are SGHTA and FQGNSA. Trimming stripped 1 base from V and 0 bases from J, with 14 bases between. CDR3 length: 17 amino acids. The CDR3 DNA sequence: TGTGCCAGCAGCTTAGTGTTCAGCGTGGGGAGCACAGATACGCAGTATTTT. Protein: CASSLVFSVGSTDTQYF.

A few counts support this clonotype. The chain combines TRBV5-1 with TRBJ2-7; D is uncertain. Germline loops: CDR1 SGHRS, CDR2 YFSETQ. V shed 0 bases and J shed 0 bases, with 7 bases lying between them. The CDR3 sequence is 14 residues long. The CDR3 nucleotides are TGCGCCAGCAGCTTGGATCCGGACTCCTACGAGCAGTACTTC. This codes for CASSLDPDSYEQYF.

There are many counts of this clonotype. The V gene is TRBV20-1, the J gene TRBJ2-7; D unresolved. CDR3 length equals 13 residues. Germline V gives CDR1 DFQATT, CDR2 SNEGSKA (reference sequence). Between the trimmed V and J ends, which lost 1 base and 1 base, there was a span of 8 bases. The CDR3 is CSARGPGSYEQYF. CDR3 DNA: TGCAGTGCTAGAGGTCCAGGTTCCTACGAGCAGTACTTC.

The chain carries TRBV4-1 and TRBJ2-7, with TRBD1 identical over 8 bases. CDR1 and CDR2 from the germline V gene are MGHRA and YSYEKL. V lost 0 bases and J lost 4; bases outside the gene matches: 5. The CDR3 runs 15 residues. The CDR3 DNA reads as TGCGCCAGCAGCCAAGATGGGCGACAGGGGTACGAGCAGTACTTC. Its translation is CASSQDGRQGYEQYF.

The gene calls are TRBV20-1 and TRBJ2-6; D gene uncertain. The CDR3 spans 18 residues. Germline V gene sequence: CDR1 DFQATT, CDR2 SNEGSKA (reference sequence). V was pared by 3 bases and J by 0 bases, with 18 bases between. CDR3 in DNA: TGCAGTGCTAGTCTCGTCGGGCAGGATCACTCTGGGGCCAACGTCCTGACTTTC. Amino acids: CSASLVGQDHSGANVLTF.

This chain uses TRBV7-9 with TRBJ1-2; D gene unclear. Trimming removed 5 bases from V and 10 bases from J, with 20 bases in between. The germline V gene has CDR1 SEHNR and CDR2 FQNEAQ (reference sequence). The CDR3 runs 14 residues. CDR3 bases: TGTGCCAGCAGCCATTCCAGGACCCCCCCGGACTACACCTTC. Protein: CASSHSRTPPDYTF.

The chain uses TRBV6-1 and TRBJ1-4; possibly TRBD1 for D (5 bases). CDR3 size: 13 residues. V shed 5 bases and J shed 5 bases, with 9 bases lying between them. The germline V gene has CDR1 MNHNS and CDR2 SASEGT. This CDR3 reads CASSRQYNEKLFF. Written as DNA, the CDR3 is TGTGCCAGCAGTAGACAGTACAATGAAAAACTGTTTTTT.

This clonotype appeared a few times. The CDR3 DNA reads TGTGCCAGCAGTTTCACCCCGCGGACTAGCGGAACATACGAGCAGTACTTC. Residues: CASSFTPRTSGTYEQYF. The chain is built from TRBV12-3 or TRBV12-4 and TRBJ2-7; TRBD2 aligns across 10 bases. CDR3 length: 17 amino acids. V gave up 3 bases and J gave up 4 bases; unmatched junction bases: 12.

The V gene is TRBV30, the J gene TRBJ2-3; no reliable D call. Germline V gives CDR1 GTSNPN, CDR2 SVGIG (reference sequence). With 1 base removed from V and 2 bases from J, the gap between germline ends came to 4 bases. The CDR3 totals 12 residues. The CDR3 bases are TGTGCCTGGAGTGGATCCACAGATACGCAGTATTTT. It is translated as CAWSGSTDTQYF.

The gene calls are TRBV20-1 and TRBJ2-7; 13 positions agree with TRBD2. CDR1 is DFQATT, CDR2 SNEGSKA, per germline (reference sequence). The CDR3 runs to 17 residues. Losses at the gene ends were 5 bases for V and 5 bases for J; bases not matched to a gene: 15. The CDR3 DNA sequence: TGCAGTGCTCTAGTAACCCCGGGACTAGCGGGAATCGACGAGCAGTACTTC. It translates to CSALVTPGLAGIDEQYF.